The 25 T cell receptor beta chains reported below all come from one sample, sequenced in a study of OX40 agonist ivuxolimab in advanced cancers. Generated by immunoSEQ multiplex PCR, the TCRdb table keeps only in-frame clones and is missing some. The repertoire holds 50,000 to 60,000 clones, with about 87% as singletons. The sample was CD4+ or CD8+ T cells sorted from blood, taken in a trial of the OX40 agonist ivuxolimab. The receptors come from an adult with an advanced solid tumor such as melanoma, head and neck, liver or kidney cancer.

This clone has a handful of counts. This chain joins TRBV7-8 and TRBJ1-1; D ambiguous. There are 14 residues in the CDR3. Trimming stripped 3 bases from V and 1 base from J, with 9 bases between. CDR1 and CDR2 from the germline V gene are SGHVS and FQNEAQ. CDR3 DNA sequence: TGTGCCAGCAGCTTTACGGGCGGGAACACTGAAGCTTTCTTT. Translating gives CASSFTGGNTEAFF. Variable domain in full (rest from reference TRBV7-8 and TRBJ1-1): GAGVSQSPRYKVAKRGQDVALRCDPISGHVSLFWYQQALGQGPEFLTYFQNEAQLDKSGLPSDRFFAERPEGSVSTLKIQRTQQEDSAVYLCASSFTGGNTEAFFGQGTRLTVV.

The V call is TRBV5-4, the J call TRBJ1-2; D not certain. In germline, CDR1 is SGHNT, CDR2 YYREEE (reference sequence). The CDR3 sequence is 14 residues long. Trimming cost V 0 bases and J 0 bases, with 6 bases left between them. CDR3 amino acids: CASSLGGANYGYTF. The CDR3 DNA reads TGTGCCAGCAGCTTGGGAGGCGCTAACTATGGCTACACCTTC. Full variable domain (remainder filled in from reference TRBV5-4 and TRBJ1-2): ETGVTQSPTHLIKTRGQQVTLRCSSQSGHNTVSWYQQALGQGPQFIFQYYREEENGRGNFPPRFSGLQFPNYSSELNVNALELDDSALYLCASSLGGANYGYTFGSGTRLTVV.

The chain couples TRBV28 to TRBJ2-7; D could derive from TRBD1 or TRBD2 (7 bases each). The V gene's germline CDR1 is MDHEN and CDR2 SYDVKM. Trimming shortened V by 7 bases and J by 3 bases, and 16 bases separated the two germline ends. CDR3 length: 14 amino acids. DNA for the CDR3: TGTGCCAGCAACACAGGGGAGGGTTTCTACGAGCAGTACTTC. This translates into CASNTGEGFYEQYF. Full variable domain (outside the CDR3, taken from reference TRBV28 and TRBJ2-7): DVKVTQSSRYLVKRTGEKVFLECVQDMDHENMFWYRQDPGLGLRLIYFSYDVKMKEKGDIPEGYSVSREKKERFSLILESASTNQTSMYLCASNTGEGFYEQYFGPGTRLTVT.

The V gene is TRBV7-2, the J gene TRBJ2-7; no reliable D call. The CDR3 runs 13 residues. Trimming cost V 5 bases and J 6 bases, with 14 bases left between them. Germline V lookup: CDR1 SGHTA, CDR2 FQGNSA. The CDR3 sequence: CASSMAELSEQYF. CDR3 coding DNA: TGTGCCAGCAGCATGGCAGAGCTAAGCGAGCAGTACTTC.

This clone was seen a handful of times. The chain links TRBV5-1 to TRBJ2-2; D uncertain. CDR1 is SGHRS and CDR2 is YFSETQ in the germline V gene. V shed 1 base and J shed 2 bases, with 6 bases lying between them. CDR3 length: 14 amino acids. The CDR3 sequence is CASSLMVNTGELFF. As DNA, the CDR3 is TGCGCCAGCAGCTTGATGGTAAACACCGGGGAGCTGTTTTTT.

A remark on this clone: Other nucleotide sequences in the sample specify the same CDR3. The chain is built from TRBV10-3 and TRBJ2-7; tentative D call: TRBD1 (5 bases). V was cut by 6 bases and J by 4 bases, with 10 bases left in between. The CDR3 spans 12 residues. Germline loops: CDR1 ENHRY, CDR2 SYGVKD. CDR3 bases: TGTGCCATCAGCGATCAGGGTTACGAGCAGTACTTC. It encodes CAISDQGYEQYF.

This rearrangement joins TRBV5-4 to TRBJ2-7, with 10 bases lining up with TRBD2. The J segment lost 6 bases and the V segment lost 2 bases, leaving 8 bases of the junction unmatched. The CDR3 consists of 15 residues. In germline, CDR1 is SGHNT, CDR2 YYREEE (reference sequence). CDR3 DNA: TGTGCCAGCAGCTTAAGCGGGAGGGCCCGGGGCGAGCAGTACTTC. Encoded protein: CASSLSGRARGEQYF. Using reference TRBV5-4 and TRBJ2-7 for the parts outside the CDR3, the full variable domain is ETGVTQSPTHLIKTRGQQVTLRCSSQSGHNTVSWYQQALGQGPQFIFQYYREEENGRGNFPPRFSGLQFPNYSSELNVNALELDDSALYLCASSLSGRARGEQYFGPGTRLTVT.

This clone has a single count. The chain joins TRBV5-4 to TRBJ2-2, with 9 bases identical to TRBD1. V gave up 4 bases and J gave up 2 bases; unmatched junction bases: 6. The V gene's germline CDR1 is SGHNT and CDR2 YYREEE (reference sequence). The CDR3 covers 16 residues. CDR3 sequence reads: CASSGPTGGNTGELFF. CDR3 nucleotide sequence: TGTGCCAGCAGCGGCCCGACAGGGGGAAACACCGGGGAGCTGTTTTTT.

As regards this clone: The same CDR3 arises from other DNA sequences in this sample as well. The V gene is TRBV28, the J gene TRBJ1-2, with TRBD1 as a possible D gene (5 bases). Germline lookup yields CDR1 MDHEN and CDR2 SYDVKM. Trimming cost V 3 bases and J 8 bases, with 10 bases left between them. The CDR3 has 12 residues. The CDR3 nucleotides read TGTGCCAGCAGTTTGGGGACCCGAGGCTACACCTTC. Amino acids: CASSLGTRGYTF.

The CDR3 DNA sequence: TGTGCCAGCAGCTTAGACGGACCTGGAAACACCATATATTTT. Translation gives CASSLDGPGNTIYF. V and J are TRBV11-3 and TRBJ1-3; D is ambiguous. The CDR3 is 14 residues long. Germline CDR1 SGHNT, CDR2 YENEEA. With 0 bases removed from V and 2 bases from J, the gap between germline ends came to 5 bases.

This clone was detected only a few times. V gene TRBV5-4 combines with J gene TRBJ1-3, with 7 bases matching TRBD1. The CDR3 totals 15 residues. Germline values: CDR1 SGHNT, CDR2 YYREEE (reference sequence). J gave up 3 bases and V 3 bases, and 6 bases lay outside the gene matches. The CDR3 loop is CASSSGTAYGNTIYF. The CDR3 bases are TGTGCCAGCAGCTCCGGGACAGCATATGGAAACACCATATATTTT.

The chain recombines TRBV2 with TRBJ1-5; weak D call: TRBD1 (6 bases). Trimming removed 6 bases from V and 4 bases from J, with 13 bases in between. CDR1 SNHLY and CDR2 FYNNEI come from the germline V gene. The CDR3 spans 14 residues. This CDR3 is CASRGRGLNQPQHF. The CDR3 DNA follows: TGTGCCAGCAGGGGGCGGGGGCTAAATCAGCCCCAGCATTTT.

The rearrangement joins TRBV19 to TRBJ2-4; 9 bases line up with TRBD1. CDR3 size: 18 residues. Germline V gives CDR1 LNHDA, CDR2 SQIVND (reference sequence). Trimming took 5 bases from V and 6 from J; bases not matched to a gene: 17. CDR3 nucleotides: TGTGCCAGTAGTTTAACCTCCGGGACAGGGATTCTCGGAAACATTCAGTACTTC. It codes for CASSLTSGTGILGNIQYF.

The V gene is TRBV4-1, the J gene TRBJ2-3, with 9 bases that match TRBD2. The CDR3 contains 18 residues. J was trimmed by 0 bases and V by 1 base; bases with no gene match: 8. CDR1 is MGHRA, CDR2 YSYEKL, per germline. CDR3 sequence reads: CASSQGGATSGSTDTQYF. CDR3 nucleotide sequence: TGCGCCAGCAGCCAAGGAGGGGCGACTAGCGGCAGCACAGATACGCAGTATTTT.

V is TRBV29-1 and J is TRBJ2-3; TRBD2 might be the D (5 bases). The CDR3 is 15 amino acids. V lost 3 bases and J 7 bases, leaving 20 bases between the germline ends. Looked up from germline, CDR1 is SQVTM and CDR2 is ANQGSEA. CDR3 nucleotides: TGCAGCGTTGATGGCGGGCAAGGCGTTCGGAATACGCAGTATTTT. This translates into CSVDGGQGVRNTQYF.

The gene calls are TRBV11-3 and TRBJ2-7; 8 bases align to TRBD1. Germline V gene sequence: CDR1 SGHNT, CDR2 YENEEA. The CDR3 spans 15 residues. With V trimmed by 3 bases and J by 3 bases, 7 bases remained unmatched. The CDR3 reads CASSFTSGGGYEQYF. The CDR3 DNA reads TGTGCCAGCAGCTTTACCTCAGGGGGCGGCTACGAGCAGTACTTC.

CDR3: CASSSGGGVYNEQFF. The CDR3 nucleotides read TGTGCCAGCAGCTCTGGCGGGGGGGTCTACAATGAGCAGTTCTTC. This chain links TRBV6-6 with TRBJ2-1; 9 nucleotides match TRBD2. Looked up from germline, CDR1 is MNHNY and CDR2 is SVGAGI (reference sequence). The CDR3 consists of 15 residues. V lost 6 bases, J lost 3 bases, and 6 bases stayed unmatched.

The chain recombines TRBV7-9 with TRBJ2-3; D might be TRBD1 (5 bases). From germline, CDR1 is SEHNR and CDR2 FQNEAQ (reference sequence). This CDR3 region has 16 residues. V was clipped by 3 bases and J by 5 bases, with 18 bases between them. The CDR3 bases are TGTGCCAGCAGCTTCGGAAGCGACAGAGCCAGAGATACGCAGTATTTT. Amino acid sequence: CASSFGSDRARDTQYF.

The chain carries TRBV27 and TRBJ2-1; 12 bases align to TRBD2. V was pared by 2 bases and J by 9 bases, with 5 bases of the junction left unmatched. Germline CDR1 and CDR2: MNHEY and SMNVEV (reference sequence). This CDR3 comprises 15 residues. CDR3 DNA sequence: TGTGCCAGCAGTTTAAGGACTAGCGGGATAGGTGAGCAGTTCTTC. Amino acids: CASSLRTSGIGEQFF.

The chain combines TRBV6-1 with TRBJ1-2, with a possible D match to TRBD1 (5 bases). This CDR3 is built from 13 residues. The germline CDR1 and CDR2 sequences are MNHNS and SASEGT. V lost 5 bases to trimming and J lost 2 bases, with 9 bases between them. The CDR3 here is CASSRGPNYGYTF. CDR3 nucleotide sequence: TGTGCCAGCAGTCGGGGACCGAACTATGGCTACACCTTC.

Comment on this clone: No conserved phenylalanine or tryptophan is present at the end of the CDR3, so a read error is the likely explanation. No DNA is shown, since the ends of the CDR3 on it are uncertain; the CDR3 is the one TCRdb lists. The chain joins TRBV6-1 to TRBJ1-2. Germline V lookup: CDR1 MNHNS, CDR2 SASEGT. The CDR3 spans 12 amino acids, including both terminal residues. The CDR3 here is CASSNGKGPRDL.

The V and J genes are TRBV7-8 and TRBJ1-2; D gene uncertain. The germline CDR1 and CDR2 sequences are SGHVS and FQNEAQ. The germline V and J ends were trimmed by 2 bases and 0 bases, with 19 bases remaining between them. This CDR3 has 18 amino acids. The CDR3 nucleotides are TGTGCCAGCAGCTTAACTCTCTTAGGAGGGAAAGCTAACTATGGCTACACCTTC. Its protein product is CASSLTLLGGKANYGYTF.

V gene TRBV19 combines with J gene TRBJ1-5; maybe TRBD1 (5 bases). Germline CDR1 reads LNHDA; CDR2 reads SQIVND (reference sequence). The CDR3 loop spans 17 amino acids. Trimming stripped 3 bases from V and 4 bases from J, with 19 bases between. CDR3 DNA sequence: TGTGCCAGTAGTATGGGAGCAGTGGGGCAGATTAATCAGCCCCAGCATTTT. It yields the protein CASSMGAVGQINQPQHF.

This clone was counted between two and nine times. This chain uses TRBV9 with TRBJ2-7; 7 bases fit TRBD1. This CDR3 has 15 residues. Looked up from germline, CDR1 is SGDLS and CDR2 is YYNGEE. V lost 4 bases and J lost 5; bases outside the gene matches: 12. CDR3 nucleotide sequence: TGTGCCAGCAGCCTCATAGGGGGCGCAGACCACGAGCAGTACTTC. It translates to CASSLIGGADHEQYF.

This sequence joins TRBV5-1 and TRBJ2-1; D is ambiguous. Germline CDR1 and CDR2: SGHRS and YFSETQ. Trimming left V 0 bases short and J 5 bases short, with 9 bases between. There are 14 residues in the CDR3. CDR3 sequence reads: CASSLVSQNNEQFF. In DNA form, the CDR3 reads TGCGCCAGCAGCTTGGTGAGCCAGAACAATGAGCAGTTCTTC.